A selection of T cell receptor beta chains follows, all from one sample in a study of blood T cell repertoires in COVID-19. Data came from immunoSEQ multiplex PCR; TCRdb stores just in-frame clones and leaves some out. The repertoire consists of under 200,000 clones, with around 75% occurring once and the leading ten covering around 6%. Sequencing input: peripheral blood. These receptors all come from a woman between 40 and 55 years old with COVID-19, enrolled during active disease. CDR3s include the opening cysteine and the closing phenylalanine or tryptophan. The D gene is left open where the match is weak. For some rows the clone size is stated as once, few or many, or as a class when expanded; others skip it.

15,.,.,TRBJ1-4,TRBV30,CAWSHGNGRDEKLFF,TGTGCCTGGAGCCACGGCAATGGGAGGGATGAAAAACTGTTTTTT
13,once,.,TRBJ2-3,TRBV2,CASSQSTRDTQYF,TGTGCCAGCAGTCAATCGACTAGAGATACGCAGTATTTT
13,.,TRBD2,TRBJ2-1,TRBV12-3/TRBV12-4,CASSLGLALEQFF,TGTGCCAGCAGTTTAGGACTAGCGTTGGAGCAGTTCTTC
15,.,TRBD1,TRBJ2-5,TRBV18,CASSPPGQVGETQYF,TGTGCCAGCTCACCACCGGGACAGGTAGGAGAGACCCAGTACTTC
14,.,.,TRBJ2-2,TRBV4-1,CASSQEERTGELFF,TGCGCCAGCAGCCAAGAAGAGAGGACCGGGGAGCTGTTTTTT
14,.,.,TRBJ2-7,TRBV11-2,CASSLGTESYEQYF,TGTGCCAGCAGCTTAGGGACAGAGTCCTACGAGCAGTACTTC
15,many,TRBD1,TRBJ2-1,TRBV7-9,CASSLQTGVLNEQFF,TGTGCCAGCAGCTTGCAGACAGGGGTCTTGAATGAGCAGTTCTTC
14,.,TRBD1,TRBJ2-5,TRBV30,CAWRGTGGSQTQYF,TGTGCCTGGAGGGGGACAGGGGGGAGTCAGACCCAGTACTTC
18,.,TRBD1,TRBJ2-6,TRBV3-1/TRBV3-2,CASSLFWDRPSGANVLTF,TGTGCCAGCAGCCTCTTTTGGGACAGACCCTCTGGGGCCAACGTCCTGACTTTC
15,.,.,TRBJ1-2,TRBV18,CASSPRRDANYGYTF,TGTGCCAGCTCACCACGGAGGGACGCTAACTATGGCTACACCTTC
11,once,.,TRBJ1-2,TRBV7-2,CASSLASGYTF,TGTGCCAGCAGCTTAGCTTCGGGCTACACCTTC
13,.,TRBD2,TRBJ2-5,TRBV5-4,CASSRSGGETQYF,TGTGCCAGCAGCCGTTCGGGGGGAGAGACCCAGTACTTC
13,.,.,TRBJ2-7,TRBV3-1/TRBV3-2,CASSETGSYEQYF,TGTGCCAGCAGCGAGACGGGATCCTACGAGCAGTACTTC